The clone carrying this T cell receptor (beta chain) was found a few times. The antigen is unknown. This sample is part of a study of beta chain features in type 1 diabetes. About the study: Patients looked much like healthy donors when it came to age, gender and cell yields. Under 140,000,000 sorted cells were examined across all samples.

Sorted populations all had greater than 98% purity. Sequencing targeted expressed TCRB transcripts, as all isolated RNA had been reverse transcribed. Repertoires were generated with immunoSEQ multiplex PCR, while TCRdb's copy carries only in-frame clones and drops some. The sample shows 20,000 to 30,000 clones, 40% to 60% of them seen only once. The CDR3 length is 15 residues. From germline, CDR1 is MRHNA and CDR2 SNTAGT. The V end lost 4 bases, the J end lost 0 bases, and 10 bases lay between the germline ends. Regarding the study as a whole: Across all four CD4+ subsets, people with type 1 diabetes showed modestly shorter TCRB CDR3s.

Sequencing used stem cell memory CD4+ T cells from blood. The TCR originated in a man aged 30 to 39 with type 1 diabetes. The chain has TRBV6-4 and TRBJ2-1; TRBD1 might be the D (5 bases). Here the CDR3 reads CASSVDSSSYNEQFF. CDR3 sequence (DNA): TGTGCCAGCAGTGTCGACAGTTCCTCCTACAATGAGCAGTTCTTC.